The present TCR beta chain was sequenced within a study of OX40 agonist ivuxolimab in advanced cancers. Study overall: The study treated patients with ivuxolimab, an agonistic anti-OX40 (CD134) antibody. Eligibility admitted prior anti-PD-1, anti-PD-L1 or anti-CTLA-4 therapy; about 40% had some.

Autoimmune disease history or systemic immunosuppression was exclusionary. Study-wide results and caveats: It was also the case that some nonresponders had low normalized T-cell clonal expansion.

Only in-frame clones appear in the TCRdb table, and some are missing; sequencing was by immunoSEQ multiplex PCR. This repertoire shows tens of thousands of clones, around 89% found once; its top ten account for about 31%. CDR3 length: 13 amino acids. V was clipped by 0 bases and J by 6 bases, with 6 bases between them. Germline assignment: CDR1 PRHDT and CDR2 FYEKMQ (reference sequence). As to this clone: Antigen specificity is unknown.

The starting material was CD4+ or CD8+ T cells sorted from blood, obtained in a trial of the OX40 agonist ivuxolimab. The rearrangement uses TRBV13 and TRBJ1-5; D possibly corresponds to TRBD1 (5 bases). This TCR was sampled from an adult with an advanced solid tumor such as melanoma, head and neck, liver or kidney cancer. CDR3 residues: CASSLGRGQPQHF. CDR3 sequence (DNA): TGTGCCAGCAGCTTAGGAAGGGGTCAGCCCCAGCATTTT. The whole variable domain, remainder taken from reference TRBV13 and TRBJ1-5, is AAGVIQSPRHLIKEKRETATLKCYPIPRHDTVYWYQQGPGQDPQFLISFYEKMQSDKGSIPDRFSAQQFSDYHSELNMSSLELGDSALYFCASSLGRGQPQHFGDGTRLSIL.